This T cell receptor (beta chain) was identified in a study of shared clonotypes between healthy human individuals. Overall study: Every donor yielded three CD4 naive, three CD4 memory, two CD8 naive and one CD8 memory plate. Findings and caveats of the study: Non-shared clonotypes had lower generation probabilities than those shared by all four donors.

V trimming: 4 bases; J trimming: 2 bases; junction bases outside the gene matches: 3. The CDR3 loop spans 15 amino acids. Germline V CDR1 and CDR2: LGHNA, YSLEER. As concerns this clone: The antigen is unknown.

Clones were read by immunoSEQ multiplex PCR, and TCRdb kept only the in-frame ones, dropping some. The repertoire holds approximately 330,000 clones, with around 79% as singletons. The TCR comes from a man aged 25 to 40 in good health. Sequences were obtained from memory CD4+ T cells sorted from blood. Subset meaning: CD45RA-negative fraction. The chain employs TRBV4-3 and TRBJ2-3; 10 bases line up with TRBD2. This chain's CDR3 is CASSLLAGPTDTQYF. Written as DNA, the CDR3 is TGCGCCAGCAGCCTACTAGCGGGACCCACAGATACGCAGTATTTT.